This T cell receptor (beta chain) was sequenced in a study of T-cell reconstitution after alpha-beta-depleted transplantation in children. The study's findings and limits: Several hundred expanded graft clones reportedly were the source of alpha-beta T cells about two months after transplant.

Trimming cost V 3 bases and J 7 bases, with 12 bases left between them. CDR3 size: 13 residues. This clonotype was detected a few times. Antigen: not known. The authors prepared the TCRbeta library with unique molecular identifiers. MiXCR, applied by TCRdb to the PCR reads, yields one record per CDR3 protein. The sample lists about 830,000 distinct CDR3 sequences; roughly 15% were seen once. This TCR derives from a male patient under 18 who had a stem cell transplant for acute lymphoblastic leukemia, so the T cells may come from the graft donor. The chain employs TRBV12-3 or TRBV12-4 and TRBJ2-5; the D gene is possibly TRBD2 (5 bases). The sequencing used PBMCs, mostly from graft donor cells, collected 360 days after TCRalphabeta/CD19-depleted stem cell transplant. CDR3 region: CASSFVDAGTQYF. DNA for the CDR3: TGTGCCAGCAGTTTTGTGGACGCGGGGACCCAGTACTTC.